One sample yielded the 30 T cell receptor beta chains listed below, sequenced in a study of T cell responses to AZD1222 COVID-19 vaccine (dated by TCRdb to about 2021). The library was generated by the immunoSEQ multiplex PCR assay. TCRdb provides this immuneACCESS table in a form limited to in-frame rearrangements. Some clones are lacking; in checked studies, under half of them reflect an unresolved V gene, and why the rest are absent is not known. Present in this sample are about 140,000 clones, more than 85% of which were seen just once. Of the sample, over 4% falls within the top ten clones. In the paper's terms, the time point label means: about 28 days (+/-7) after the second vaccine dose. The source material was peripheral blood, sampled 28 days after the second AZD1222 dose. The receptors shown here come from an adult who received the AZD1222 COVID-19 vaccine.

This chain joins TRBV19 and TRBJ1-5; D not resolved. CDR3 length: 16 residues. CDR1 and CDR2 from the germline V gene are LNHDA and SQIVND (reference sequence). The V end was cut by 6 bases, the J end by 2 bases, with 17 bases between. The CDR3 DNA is TGTGCCAGTAGCCACTCAGCGTACTCGGGCAATCAGCCCCAGCATTTT. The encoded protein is CASSHSAYSGNQPQHF.

CDR3 amino acids: CASSLFPGTDGSQPQHF. CDR3 sequence (DNA): TGCGCCAGCAGCTTGTTTCCCGGGACAGATGGATCTCAGCCCCAGCATTTT. The chain couples TRBV5-1 to TRBJ1-5; 7 bases are a match to TRBD1. The V gene end was trimmed by 1 base and the J gene end by 6 bases; junction bases not matched to a gene: 13. CDR1 SGHRS and CDR2 YFSETQ come from the germline V gene. This CDR3 spans 17 amino acids.

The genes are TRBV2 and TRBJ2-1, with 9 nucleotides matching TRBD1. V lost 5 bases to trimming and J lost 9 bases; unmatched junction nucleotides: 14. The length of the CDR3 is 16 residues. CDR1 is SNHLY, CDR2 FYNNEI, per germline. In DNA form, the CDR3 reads TGTGCCAGCAGTCCGGGACAGGGAATAACGGGAGGTGAGCAGTTCTTC. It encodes CASSPGQGITGGEQFF.

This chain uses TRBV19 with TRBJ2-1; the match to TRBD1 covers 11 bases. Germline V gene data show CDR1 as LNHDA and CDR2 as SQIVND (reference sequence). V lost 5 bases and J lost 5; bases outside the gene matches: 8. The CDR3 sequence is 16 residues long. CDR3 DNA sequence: TGTGCCAGTAGTCGGCCCGGGACAGGGGGAAACAATGAGCAGTTCTTC. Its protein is CASSRPGTGGNNEQFF.

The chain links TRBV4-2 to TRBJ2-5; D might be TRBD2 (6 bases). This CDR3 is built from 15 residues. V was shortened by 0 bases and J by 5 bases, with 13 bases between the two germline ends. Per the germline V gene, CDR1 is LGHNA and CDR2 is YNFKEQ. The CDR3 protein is CASSQEEGTVETQYF. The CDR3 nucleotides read TGTGCCAGCAGCCAAGAGGAGGGGACTGTTGAGACCCAGTACTTC.

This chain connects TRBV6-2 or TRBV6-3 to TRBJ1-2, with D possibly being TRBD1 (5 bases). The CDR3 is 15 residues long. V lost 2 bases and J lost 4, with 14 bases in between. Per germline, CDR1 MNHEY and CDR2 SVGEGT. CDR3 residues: CASSYGQRDFYGYTF. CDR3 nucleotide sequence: TGTGCCAGCAGTTACGGTCAGCGGGACTTCTATGGCTACACCTTC.

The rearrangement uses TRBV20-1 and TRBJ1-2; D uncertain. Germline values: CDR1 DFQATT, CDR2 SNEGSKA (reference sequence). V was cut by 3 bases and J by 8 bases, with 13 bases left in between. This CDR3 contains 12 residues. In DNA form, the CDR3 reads TGCAGTGCTAGTATGGGAGTTAGGGGCTACACCTTC. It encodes CSASMGVRGYTF.

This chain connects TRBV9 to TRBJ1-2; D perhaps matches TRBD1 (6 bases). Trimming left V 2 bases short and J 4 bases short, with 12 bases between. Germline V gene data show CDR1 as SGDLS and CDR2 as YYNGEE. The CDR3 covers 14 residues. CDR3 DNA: TGTGCCAGCAGCGTCACGACAGGAGCCTATGGCTACACCTTC. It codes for CASSVTTGAYGYTF. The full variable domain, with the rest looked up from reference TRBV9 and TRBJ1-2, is DSGVTQTPKHLITATGQRVTLRCSPRSGDLSVYWYQQSLDQGLQFLIQYYNGEERAKGNILERFSAQQFPDLHSELNLSSLELGDSALYFCASSVTTGAYGYTFGSGTRLTVV.

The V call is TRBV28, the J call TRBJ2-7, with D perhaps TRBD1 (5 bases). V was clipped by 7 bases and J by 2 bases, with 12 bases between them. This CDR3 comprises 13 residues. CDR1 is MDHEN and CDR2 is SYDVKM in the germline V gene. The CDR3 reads CASMTDPTYEQYF. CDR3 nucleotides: TGTGCCAGCATGACAGACCCCACCTACGAGCAGTACTTC.

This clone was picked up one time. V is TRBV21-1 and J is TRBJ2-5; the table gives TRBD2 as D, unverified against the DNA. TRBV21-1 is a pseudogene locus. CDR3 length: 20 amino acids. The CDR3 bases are TGTGCCAGCAGCAGGCCGACTTCCGGGACTAGCGGGGGGGACTCAGAGACCCAGTACTTC. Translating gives CASSRPTSGTSGGDSETQYF.

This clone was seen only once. Here the CDR3 reads CASTPGGWNQPQHF. CDR3 DNA sequence: TGTGCCAGTACACCAGGGGGATGGAATCAGCCCCAGCATTTT. The chain joins TRBV19 to TRBJ1-5; TRBD1 matches at 7 bases. Germline V CDR1 and CDR2: LNHDA, SQIVND (reference sequence). This CDR3 has 14 residues. V gave up 7 bases and J gave up 4 bases; unmatched junction bases: 7.

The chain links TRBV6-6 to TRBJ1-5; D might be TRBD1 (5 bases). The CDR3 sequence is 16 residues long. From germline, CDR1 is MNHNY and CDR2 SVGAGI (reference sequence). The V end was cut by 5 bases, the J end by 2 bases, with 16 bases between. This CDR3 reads CASSRGTGPRNQPQHF. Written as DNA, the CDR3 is TGTGCCAGCAGTAGAGGGACGGGCCCCCGCAATCAGCCCCAGCATTTT.

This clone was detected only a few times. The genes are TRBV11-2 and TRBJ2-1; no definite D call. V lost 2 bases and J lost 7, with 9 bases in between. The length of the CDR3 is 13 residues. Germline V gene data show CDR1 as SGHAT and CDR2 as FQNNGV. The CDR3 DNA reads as TGTGCCAGCAGCTTATTTCCGGGTAATGAGCAGTTCTTC. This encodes CASSLFPGNEQFF.

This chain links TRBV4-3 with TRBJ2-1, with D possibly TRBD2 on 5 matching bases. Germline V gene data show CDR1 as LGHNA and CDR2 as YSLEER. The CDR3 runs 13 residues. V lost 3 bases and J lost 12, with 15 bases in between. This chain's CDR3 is CASSQRGSESQFF. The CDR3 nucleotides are TGCGCCAGCAGCCAGCGTGGTAGCGAATCGCAGTTCTTC.

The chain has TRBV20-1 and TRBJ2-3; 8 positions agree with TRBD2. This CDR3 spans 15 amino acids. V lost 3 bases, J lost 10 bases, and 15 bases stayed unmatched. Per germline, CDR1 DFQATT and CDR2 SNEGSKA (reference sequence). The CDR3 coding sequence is TGCAGTGCTAGTGTTTACGCGGGGGGTGATTTTCCGCAGTATTTT. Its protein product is CSASVYAGGDFPQYF.

CDR3 DNA sequence: TGCGCCAGCAGCTTGGCGGGAGGGGTCTACGAGCAGTACTTC. It translates to CASSLAGGVYEQYF. V gene TRBV5-1 combines with J gene TRBJ2-7; 8 bases are a match to TRBD2. V was pared by 0 bases and J by 3 bases, with 2 bases of the junction left unmatched. The CDR3 is 14 amino acids. The germline V gene encodes CDR1 SGHRS and CDR2 YFSETQ.

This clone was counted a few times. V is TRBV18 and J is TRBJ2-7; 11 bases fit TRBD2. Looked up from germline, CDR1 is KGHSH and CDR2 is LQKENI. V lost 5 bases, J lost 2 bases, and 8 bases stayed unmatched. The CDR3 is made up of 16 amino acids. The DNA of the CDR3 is TGTGCCAGCTCAGGGTCACTAGCGGGAGCGACCTACGAGCAGTACTTC. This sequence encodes CASSGSLAGATYEQYF.

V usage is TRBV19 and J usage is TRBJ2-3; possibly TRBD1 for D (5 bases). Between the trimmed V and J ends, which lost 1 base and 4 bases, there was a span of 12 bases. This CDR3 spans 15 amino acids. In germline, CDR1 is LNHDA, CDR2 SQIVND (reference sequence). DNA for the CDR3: TGTGCCAGTAGTATAGCAGGGCTTGAGGCAGATACGCAGTATTTT. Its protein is CASSIAGLEADTQYF.

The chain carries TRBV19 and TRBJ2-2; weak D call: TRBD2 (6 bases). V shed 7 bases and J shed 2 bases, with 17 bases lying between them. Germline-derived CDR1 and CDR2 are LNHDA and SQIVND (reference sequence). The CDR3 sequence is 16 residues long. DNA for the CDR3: TGTGCCAGTACCAAACCGGGACTGCTAAACACCGGGGAGCTGTTTTTT. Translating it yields CASTKPGLLNTGELFF. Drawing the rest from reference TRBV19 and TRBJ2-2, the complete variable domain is DGGITQSPKYLFRKEGQNVTLSCEQNLNHDAMYWYRQDPGQGLRLIYYSQIVNDFQKGDIAEGYSVSREKKESFPLTVTSAQKNPTAFYLCASTKPGLLNTGELFFGEGSRLTVL.

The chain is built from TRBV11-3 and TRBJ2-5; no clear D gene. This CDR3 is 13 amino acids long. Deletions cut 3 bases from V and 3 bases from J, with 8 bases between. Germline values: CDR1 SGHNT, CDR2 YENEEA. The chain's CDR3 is CASSLGREETQYF. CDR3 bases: TGTGCCAGCAGCTTGGGCAGAGAAGAGACCCAGTACTTC.

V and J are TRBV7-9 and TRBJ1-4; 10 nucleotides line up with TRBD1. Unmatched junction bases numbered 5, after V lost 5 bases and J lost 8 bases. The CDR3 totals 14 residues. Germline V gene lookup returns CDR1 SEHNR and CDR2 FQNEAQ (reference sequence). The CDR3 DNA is TGTGCCAGCAGCCCGGACAGGGGGGTAGAAAAACTGTTTTTT. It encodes CASSPDRGVEKLFF.

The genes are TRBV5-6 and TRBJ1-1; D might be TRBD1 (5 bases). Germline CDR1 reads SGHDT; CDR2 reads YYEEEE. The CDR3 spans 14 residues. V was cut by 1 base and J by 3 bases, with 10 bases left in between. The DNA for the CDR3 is TGTGCCAGCAGCTTGCCCAGGGCGGACACTGAAGCTTTCTTT. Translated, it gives CASSLPRADTEAFF.

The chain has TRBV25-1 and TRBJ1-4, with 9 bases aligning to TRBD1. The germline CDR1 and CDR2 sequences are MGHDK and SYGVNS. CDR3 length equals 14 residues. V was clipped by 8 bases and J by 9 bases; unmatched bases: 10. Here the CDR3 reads CASSGQGGWKKLFF. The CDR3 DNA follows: TGTGCCAGCTCGGGACAGGGTGGATGGAAAAAACTGTTTTTT.

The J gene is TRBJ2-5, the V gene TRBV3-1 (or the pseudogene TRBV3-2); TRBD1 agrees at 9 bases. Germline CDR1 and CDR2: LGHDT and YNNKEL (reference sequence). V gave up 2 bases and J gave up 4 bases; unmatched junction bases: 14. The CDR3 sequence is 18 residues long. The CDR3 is CASSQTLAPDRGIETQYF. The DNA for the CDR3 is TGTGCCAGCAGCCAAACCCTTGCCCCTGACAGGGGGATAGAGACCCAGTACTTC.

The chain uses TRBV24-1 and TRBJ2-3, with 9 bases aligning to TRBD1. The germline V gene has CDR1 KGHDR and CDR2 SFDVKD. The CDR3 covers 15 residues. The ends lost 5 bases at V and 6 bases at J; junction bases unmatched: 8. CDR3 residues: CATSGGQGWSDTQYF. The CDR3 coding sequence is TGTGCCACCAGTGGGGGACAGGGATGGTCGGATACGCAGTATTTT.

This chain's CDR3 is CASSLEGFNEQFF. The CDR3, as DNA: TGTGCCAGCAGCTTGGAGGGGTTCAATGAGCAGTTCTTC. This sequence joins TRBV5-4 and TRBJ2-1; a possible D gene is TRBD1 (5 bases). Germline CDR1 is SGHNT and CDR2 is YYREEE (reference sequence). The V and J ends lost 0 bases and 6 bases respectively, with 7 bases between them. CDR3 length equals 13 residues.

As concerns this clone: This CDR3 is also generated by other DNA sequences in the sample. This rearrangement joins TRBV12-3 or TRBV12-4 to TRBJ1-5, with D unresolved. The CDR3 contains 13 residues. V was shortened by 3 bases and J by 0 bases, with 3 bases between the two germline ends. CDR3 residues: CASSFRSNQPQHF. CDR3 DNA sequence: TGTGCCAGCAGTTTTCGTAGCAATCAGCCCCAGCATTTT.

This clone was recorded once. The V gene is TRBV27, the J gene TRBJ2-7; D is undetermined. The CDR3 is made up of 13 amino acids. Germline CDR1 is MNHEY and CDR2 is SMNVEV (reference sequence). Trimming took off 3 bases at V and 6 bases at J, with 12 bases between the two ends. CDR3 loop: CASSFSGVSEQYF. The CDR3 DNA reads TGTGCCAGCAGTTTTTCTGGGGTAAGCGAGCAGTACTTC.

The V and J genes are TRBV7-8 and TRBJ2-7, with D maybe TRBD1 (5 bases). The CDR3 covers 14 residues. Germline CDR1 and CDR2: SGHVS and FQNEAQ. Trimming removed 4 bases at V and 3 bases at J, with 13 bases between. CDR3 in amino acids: CASSSLGLRYEQYF. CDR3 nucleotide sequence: TGTGCCAGCAGCTCCCTGGGGCTCCGCTACGAGCAGTACTTC.

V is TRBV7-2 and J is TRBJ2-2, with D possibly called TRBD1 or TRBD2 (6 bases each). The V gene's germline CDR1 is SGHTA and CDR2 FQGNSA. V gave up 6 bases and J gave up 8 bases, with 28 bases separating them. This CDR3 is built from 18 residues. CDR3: CASRFKTGGAAGSGELFF. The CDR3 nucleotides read TGTGCCAGCAGATTCAAAACCGGGGGCGCCGCGGGGTCGGGGGAGCTGTTTTTT.